Each of the 9 T cell receptor beta chains below was sequenced from the same sample in a study of Graves' ophthalmopathy and Graves' hyperthyroidism. Amplified material comprised TCR beta CDR3 regions derived from RNA transcripts. Second-round multiplex PCR came after a first-round RT-PCR that employed HTBI primers. TCRdb reprocessed the multiplex PCR reads via MiXCR and lists one record per CDR3 protein. Of about 740,000 distinct CDR3 sequences in the sample, about 44% were seen once. Sequences were obtained from peripheral blood. These receptors were collected from an adult man with Graves' ophthalmopathy.

This clonotype has ten or more counts. The chain has TRBV15 and TRBJ2-5, with D unclear. The CDR3 is 13 residues long. Trimming removed 4 bases at V and 5 bases at J, with 11 bases between. CDR1 and CDR2 from the germline V gene are LNHNV and YYDKDF (reference sequence). The CDR3 coding sequence is TGTGCCACCAGCACCGGCAGCCCGGAGACCCAGTACTTC. Its protein product is CATSTGSPETQYF.

This clonotype occurred many times. This chain joins TRBV10-3 and TRBJ1-1; D unresolved. There are 14 residues in the CDR3. Germline V CDR1 and CDR2: ENHRY, SYGVKD. The V and J ends lost 3 bases and 0 bases respectively, with 8 bases between them. The CDR3 nucleotides read TGTGCCATCAGTGAATTGGGTATGAACACTGAAGCTTTCTTT. Translating gives CAISELGMNTEAFF.

This clonotype was seen a handful of times. This chain connects TRBV2 to TRBJ1-5; perhaps TRBD1 as D (5 bases). The V gene lost 2 bases and the J gene lost 4 bases, with 15 bases spanning the gap. Germline V gives CDR1 SNHLY, CDR2 FYNNEI. The CDR3 is made up of 16 amino acids. The CDR3 coding sequence is TGTGCCAGCAGTGAAAATTTTAGCAGGGCTAATCAGCCCCAGCATTTT. Encoded protein: CASSENFSRANQPQHF.

This clonotype was counted many times. The V gene is TRBV7-2, the J gene TRBJ2-5, with 8 nucleotides matching TRBD1. The germline CDR1 and CDR2 sequences are SGHTA and FQGNSA. The ends lost 2 bases at V and 0 bases at J; junction bases unmatched: 5. The CDR3 spans 16 residues. The CDR3 is CASSLFQGAYQETQYF. The CDR3 region has the DNA TGTGCCAGCAGCTTATTCCAGGGGGCGTACCAAGAGACCCAGTACTTC.

The chain carries TRBV7-9 and TRBJ1-1; perhaps TRBD1 as D (5 bases). This CDR3 is 13 amino acids long. The germline V gene encodes CDR1 SEHNR and CDR2 FQNEAQ (reference sequence). V was trimmed by 7 bases and J by 2 bases, leaving 11 bases between them. As DNA, the CDR3 is TGTGCCAGCACCCCGGGACCAAACACTGAAGCTTTCTTT. Protein product: CASTPGPNTEAFF. Looking up the rest from reference TRBV7-9 and TRBJ1-1 gives the full variable domain: DTGVSQNPRHKITKRGQNVTFRCDPISEHNRLYWYRQTLGQGPEFLTYFQNEAQLEKSRLLSDRFSAERPKGSFSTLEIQRTEQGDSAMYLCASTPGPNTEAFFGQGTRLTVV.

The genes are TRBV6-2 or TRBV6-3 and TRBJ1-2; TRBD1 is a possible D gene (5 bases). Germline values: CDR1 MNHEY, CDR2 SVGEGT. The V end was cut by 2 bases, the J end by 7 bases, with 17 bases between. The CDR3 is 15 amino acids. CDR3 DNA sequence: TGTGCCAGCAGTTACCCCGTACGGGGCTTCTCTGGCTACACCTTC. The encoded protein is CASSYPVRGFSGYTF.

The genes are TRBV20-1 and TRBJ2-5, with a possible D match to TRBD1 (6 bases). This CDR3 has 15 residues. V lost 5 bases and J 0 bases, leaving 16 bases between the germline ends. CDR1 is DFQATT, CDR2 SNEGSKA, per germline (reference sequence). CDR3 loop: CSAGPYRDNQETQYF. In DNA, the CDR3 is TGCAGTGCTGGACCCTACCGGGACAACCAAGAGACCCAGTACTTC.

This clonotype was recorded many times. The rearrangement links TRBV7-7 to TRBJ2-5, with 8 bases matching TRBD1. J lost 5 bases, V lost 5 bases, and 10 bases had no gene match. The germline gives CDR1 SSHAT, CDR2 FNYEAQ (reference sequence). The CDR3 has 15 residues. The CDR3 loop is CASSRGQGITETQYF. The DNA for the CDR3 is TGTGCCAGCAGCCGAGGACAGGGAATAACGGAGACCCAGTACTTC.

The chain links TRBV24-1 to TRBJ1-5, with D tentatively TRBD1 (5 bases). V gave up 7 bases and J gave up 6 bases, with 15 bases separating them. The CDR3 is 14 amino acids. CDR1 is KGHDR and CDR2 is SFDVKD in the germline V gene. CDR3 loop: CATSTSGLGQPQHF. The CDR3, as DNA: TGTGCCACCAGCACCTCAGGGTTGGGTCAGCCCCAGCATTTT.